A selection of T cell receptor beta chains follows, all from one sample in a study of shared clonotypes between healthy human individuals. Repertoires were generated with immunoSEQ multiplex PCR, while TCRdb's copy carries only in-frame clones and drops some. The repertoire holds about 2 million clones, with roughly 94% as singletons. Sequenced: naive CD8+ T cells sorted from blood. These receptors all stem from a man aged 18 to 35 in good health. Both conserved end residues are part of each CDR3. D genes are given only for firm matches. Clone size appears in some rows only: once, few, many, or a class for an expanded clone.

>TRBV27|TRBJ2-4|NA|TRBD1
TGTGCCAGCAGTTTTGTTGGGACAGGGGAGGACATTCAGTACTTC
CASSFVGTGEDIQYF
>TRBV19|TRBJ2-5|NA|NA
TGTGCCAGTAGTATAGGAGAAGGGGGGACCCAGTACTTC
CASSIGEGGTQYF
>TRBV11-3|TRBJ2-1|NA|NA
TGTGCCAGCAGAATAGGGGAGATCACCTACAATGAGCAGTTCTTC
CASRIGEITYNEQFF
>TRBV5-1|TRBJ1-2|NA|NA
TGCGCCAGCAGCTTCGAGGGTAAGGGGAGGGAAGGCTACACCTTC
CASSFEGKGREGYTF
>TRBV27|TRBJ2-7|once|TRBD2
TGTGCCAGCAGTGGATCTTTAGCGGGGTACTACGAGCAGTACTTC
CASSGSLAGYYEQYF
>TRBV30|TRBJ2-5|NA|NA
TGTGCCTGGAACTACGGGAGTGAGACCCAGTACTTC
CAWNYGSETQYF
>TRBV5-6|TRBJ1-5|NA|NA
TGTGCCAGCAGCCCGGACGGGTCTAATCAGCCCCAGCATTTT
CASSPDGSNQPQHF
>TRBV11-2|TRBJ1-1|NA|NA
TGTGCCAGCAGACTAGGGGCGGGTAGCACTGAAGCTTTCTTT
CASRLGAGSTEAFF
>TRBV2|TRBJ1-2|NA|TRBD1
TGTGCCAGCAGTGAACGGGACAGCCCTTATGGCTACACCTTC
CASSERDSPYGYTF
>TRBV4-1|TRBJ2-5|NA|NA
TGCGCCAGCAGCCAAGAGGGGGAGACCCAGTACTTC
CASSQEGETQYF
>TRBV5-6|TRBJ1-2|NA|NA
TGTGCCAGCAGGGATGGGGGTTTAGTCTATGGCTACACCTTC
CASRDGGLVYGYTF
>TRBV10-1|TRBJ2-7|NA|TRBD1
TGCGCCAGCAGTGAGTCGACAGGGGGCCACGAGCAGTACTTC
CASSESTGGHEQYF
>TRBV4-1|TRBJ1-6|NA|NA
TGCGCCAGCAGCCCCTATGTGGGGGTCATTCTTGATTCACCCCTCCACTTT
CASSPYVGVILDSPLHF
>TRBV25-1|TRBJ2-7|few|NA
TGTGCCAGCAGTGAGGCACGGGACGAGCAGTACTTC
CASSEARDEQYF
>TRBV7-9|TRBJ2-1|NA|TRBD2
TGTGCCAGCAGCATGCTAGCGGGAGGGGCCAATGAGCAGTTCTTC
CASSMLAGGANEQFF
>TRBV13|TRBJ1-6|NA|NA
TGTGCCAGCAGCTTAAATCAGGGTTTGAATTCACCCCTCCACTTT
CASSLNQGLNSPLHF
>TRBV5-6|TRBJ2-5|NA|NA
TGTGCCAGCAGCTTGGTCGGGTACCAAGAGACCCAGTACTTC
CASSLVGYQETQYF
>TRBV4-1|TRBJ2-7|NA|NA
TGCGCCAGCAGCGGAGTCCTAAGCTCCTACGAGCAGTACTTC
CASSGVLSSYEQYF
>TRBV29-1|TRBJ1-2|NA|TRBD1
TGCAGCGACCACAGGGGGGGTCTCTATGGCTACACCTTC
CSDHRGGLYGYTF
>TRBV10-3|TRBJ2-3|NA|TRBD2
TGTGCCATCAGTGTCTTAGCGGGGGGCACAGATACGCAGTATTTT
CAISVLAGGTDTQYF
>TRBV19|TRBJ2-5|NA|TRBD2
TGTGCCAGTAGTAGCACTAGCGGGATTGGGGAGACCCAGTACTTC
CASSSTSGIGETQYF
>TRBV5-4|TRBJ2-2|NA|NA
TGTGCCAGCAGAAGGTGGGAGCACACCGGGGAGCTGTTTTTT
CASRRWEHTGELFF
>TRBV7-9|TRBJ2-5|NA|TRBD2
TGTGCCAGCAGCTTAAGCGGACTAGCGAAAGAGACCCAGTACTTC
CASSLSGLAKETQYF
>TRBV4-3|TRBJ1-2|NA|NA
TGCGCCAGCAGCCAAGAGGTCTCAGAACACTATGGCTACACCTTC
CASSQEVSEHYGYTF
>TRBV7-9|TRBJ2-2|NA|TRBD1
TGTGCCAGCAGCTTCTCAGGGGGAACCGGGGAGCTGTTTTTT
CASSFSGGTGELFF
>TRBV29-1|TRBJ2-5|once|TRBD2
TGCAGCGTTGGAAGCGGGGGGAGGGAGAAAGAGACCCAGTACTTC
CSVGSGGREKETQYF
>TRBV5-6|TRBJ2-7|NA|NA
TGTGCCAGCAGCCTCAGGGAAAAAACCTACGAGCAGTACTTC
CASSLREKTYEQYF
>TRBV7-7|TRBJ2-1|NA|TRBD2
TGTGCTAGCAGCTTGGGGACTAGCGGTTACAATGAGCAGTTCTTC
CASSLGTSGYNEQFF
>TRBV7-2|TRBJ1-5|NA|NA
TGTGCCAGCAGCCCACCCTATAGCAATCAGCCCCAGCATTTT
CASSPPYSNQPQHF
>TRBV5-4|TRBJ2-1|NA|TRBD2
TGTGCCAGCAGCTTCGGACTAGCGGGAGCGTACAATGAGCAGTTCTTC
CASSFGLAGAYNEQFF
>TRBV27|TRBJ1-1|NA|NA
TGTGCCAGCAGCCCGGGGGGCCACACTGAAGCTTTCTTT
CASSPGGHTEAFF
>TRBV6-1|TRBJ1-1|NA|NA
TGTGCCAGCAGTGATTTCAGCGTGAACACTGAAGCTTTCTTT
CASSDFSVNTEAFF
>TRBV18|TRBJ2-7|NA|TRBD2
TGTGCCAGCTCACCTAGCGGGAGGGCCTTTGTCTACGAGCAGTACTTC
CASSPSGRAFVYEQYF
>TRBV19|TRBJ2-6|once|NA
TGTGCCAGTAGTAGCCGGGCAACTGGGGCCAACGTCCTGACTTTC
CASSSRATGANVLTF
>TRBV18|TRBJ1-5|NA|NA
TGTGCCAGCTCACCTCCGGATAGCAATCAGCCCCAGCATTTT
CASSPPDSNQPQHF
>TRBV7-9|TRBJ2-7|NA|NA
TGTGCCAGCAGCCCAACTAGGGAGGGACAGGACTCCTACGAGCAGTACTTC
CASSPTREGQDSYEQYF
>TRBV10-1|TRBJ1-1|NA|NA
TGCGCCAGCAGTACTGGAGTGGGTAACACTGAAGCTTTCTTT
CASSTGVGNTEAFF
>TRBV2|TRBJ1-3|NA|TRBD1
TGTGCCAGCAGTGAAAATAATGGTTGGGGGACAGGGAAAGAAAACACCATATATTTT
CASSENNGWGTGKENTIYF